These 14 T cell receptor beta chains came from one sample sequenced in a study of cytomegalovirus exposure and HLA in healthy donors. PCR used 60 Vbeta primers and 13 Jbeta primers. TCRdb's table, derived via immunoSEQ multiplex PCR, lists solely in-frame clones and lacks some. The data show around 160,000 clones, 68% seen once. The material sequenced was PBMCs. The source of these receptors is a man aged 50-59 years in good health and CMV-seronegative.

The rearrangement links TRBV5-1 to TRBJ1-3; 7 bases match TRBD1. The CDR3 sequence is 16 residues long. Trimming took 0 bases from V and 2 from J; bases not matched to a gene: 5. CDR1 and CDR2 from the germline V gene are SGHRS and YFSETQ. The CDR3 sequence: CASSLALQGAGNTIYF. In nucleotides, the CDR3 is TGCGCCAGCAGCTTGGCCTTGCAGGGGGCTGGAAACACCATATATTTT.

The J gene is TRBJ2-7, the V gene TRBV6-6, with a possible D match to TRBD1 (5 bases). Germline V gene lookup returns CDR1 MNHNY and CDR2 SVGAGI (reference sequence). The CDR3 consists of 13 residues. Trimming stripped 1 base from V and 5 bases from J, with 9 bases between. This CDR3 reads CASSYLQGHEQYF. The DNA for the CDR3 is TGTGCCAGCAGTTACTTGCAGGGTCACGAGCAGTACTTC.

This clone has only a few counts. The J gene is TRBJ1-2, the V gene TRBV5-1, with D possibly TRBD1 on 6 matching bases. Trimming took 5 bases from V and 3 from J, leaving 17 bases between them. Germline CDR1 reads SGHRS; CDR2 reads YFSETQ. CDR3 length: 15 residues. The CDR3 nucleotides read TGCGCCAGCAGGTTTAGACAGGAGAATCACTATGGCTACACCTTC. Its protein is CASRFRQENHYGYTF.

This rearrangement joins TRBV5-6 to TRBJ2-3, with D possibly being TRBD1 (5 bases). This CDR3 has 14 residues. Per germline, CDR1 SGHDT and CDR2 YYEEEE. V was trimmed by 0 bases and J by 0 bases, leaving 5 bases between them. Here the CDR3 DNA reads TGTGCCAGCAGCTTGGGGGGCAGCACAGATACGCAGTATTTT. Its translation: CASSLGGSTDTQYF.

The CDR3 spells CASSLGQSKGYNEQFF. CDR3 DNA: TGTGCCAGCAGCTTAGGACAGTCCAAGGGCTACAATGAGCAGTTCTTC. V usage is TRBV7-2 and J usage is TRBJ2-1, with a possible D match to TRBD1 (5 bases). Germline assignment: CDR1 SGHTA and CDR2 FQGNSA. CDR3 size: 16 residues. Trimming took off 1 base at V and 3 bases at J, with 13 bases between the two ends.

The V and J genes are TRBV5-8 and TRBJ1-5, with 9 positions matching TRBD1. V trimming: 4 bases; J trimming: 0 bases; junction bases outside the gene matches: 5. The CDR3 has 16 residues. Looked up from germline, CDR1 is SGHTS and CDR2 is YDEGEE. The CDR3 nucleotides read TGTGCCAGCAGCCCCGGGACAGGGTTTAGCAATCAGCCCCAGCATTTT. The encoded protein is CASSPGTGFSNQPQHF.

The gene calls are TRBV10-2 and TRBJ1-4, with a weak D call TRBD1 (6 bases). The CDR3 spans 15 residues. CDR1 is WSHSY, CDR2 SAAADI, per germline. With 7 bases removed from V and 0 bases from J, the gap between germline ends came to 12 bases. CDR3 in DNA: TGCGCCAGCAAAGGGACACTTGCAACTAATGAAAAACTGTTTTTT. Amino acids: CASKGTLATNEKLFF.

The chain recombines TRBV5-6 with TRBJ1-2; tentatively, D is TRBD1 (5 bases). CDR3 length: 16 residues. V lost 3 bases and J lost 5, with 20 bases in between. Germline-derived CDR1 and CDR2 are SGHDT and YYEEEE. CDR3 in DNA: TGTGCCAGCAGCTCCCTGGGGGGAGGGACCCTTTATGGCTACACCTTC. It translates to CASSSLGGGTLYGYTF.

The CDR3 region is CASSPQGGLTYEQYF. The CDR3 DNA is TGTGCCAGCAGTCCCCAGGGGGGCCTTACCTACGAGCAGTACTTC. The chain recombines TRBV28 with TRBJ2-7; D is possibly TRBD1 (7 bases). Germline V gives CDR1 MDHEN, CDR2 SYDVKM. The CDR3 is 15 amino acids. V lost 5 bases to trimming and J lost 2 bases, with 16 bases between them.

V gene TRBV7-2 combines with J gene TRBJ2-2; possible D gene TRBD1, 6 bases. The germline V gene encodes CDR1 SGHTA and CDR2 FQGNSA. The CDR3 sequence is 17 residues long. The ends were cut back, 5 bases at V and 0 bases at J, with 16 bases in the middle. The CDR3 DNA follows: TGTGCCAGCAGCCCAAACGTGGGACATGCGAACACCGGGGAGCTGTTTTTT. Translated, it gives CASSPNVGHANTGELFF.

This clone occurred once. Here the CDR3 reads CASSQAGGPGQGYEQYF. The CDR3 DNA sequence: TGCGCCAGCAGCCAAGCCGGGGGTCCAGGGCAGGGTTACGAGCAGTACTTC. The genes are TRBV4-3 and TRBJ2-7; a possible D gene is TRBD2 (6 bases). The CDR3 covers 17 residues. Germline CDR1 is LGHNA and CDR2 is YSLEER. Deletions cut 1 base from V and 4 bases from J, with 20 bases between.

The rearrangement links TRBV5-1 to TRBJ1-2; 7 bases agree with TRBD1. CDR1 and CDR2 from the germline V gene are SGHRS and YFSETQ. The CDR3 length is 15 residues. Trimming removed 0 bases from V and 2 bases from J; junction bases left unmatched: 4. Written as DNA, the CDR3 is TGCGCCAGCAGCTTGGATCTACAGGGGAACTATGGCTACACCTTC. This codes for CASSLDLQGNYGYTF.

The chain combines TRBV19 with TRBJ2-1; 10 bases match TRBD2. The germline V gene encodes CDR1 LNHDA and CDR2 SQIVND (reference sequence). V trimming: 2 bases; J trimming: 8 bases; junction bases outside the gene matches: 9. This CDR3 has 16 amino acids. CDR3 protein: CASSIFQRGGLHEQFF. The DNA of the CDR3 is TGTGCCAGTAGTATATTTCAGCGGGGGGGCCTCCATGAGCAGTTCTTC.

The chain combines TRBV7-2 with TRBJ1-4; perhaps TRBD1 as D (5 bases). The CDR3 runs 15 residues. Germline CDR1 is SGHTA and CDR2 is FQGNSA. V lost 5 bases, J lost 2 bases, and 12 bases lay in between. The CDR3 region has the DNA TGTGCCAGCAGCCCCCAACGACAGACTAATGAAAAACTGTTTTTT. It encodes CASSPQRQTNEKLFF.